Presented here are 17 T cell receptor beta chains from one specimen sequenced in a study of shared clonotypes between healthy human individuals. The repertoire was sequenced with immunoSEQ multiplex PCR; TCRdb's copy has only in-frame clones and lacks some. The sample shows roughly 2.4 million clones, 95% of them seen only once. The source material was naive CD4+ T cells sorted from blood. Sample subset: CD45RA+ positively selected. All receptors come from a man between 18 and 35 years old in good health.

The chain has TRBV2 and TRBJ2-5, with D unclear. The CDR3 has 15 residues. V shed 3 bases and J shed 2 bases, with 13 bases lying between them. The germline CDR1 and CDR2 sequences are SNHLY and FYNNEI. The CDR3 DNA follows: TGTGCCAGCAGTGACCCCCTCCGGCGGCAAGAGACCCAGTACTTC. Translation: CASSDPLRRQETQYF.

CDR3 sequence reads: CASRSRGMNTEAFF. The CDR3 DNA reads as TGTGCCAGCCGATCCCGGGGGATGAACACTGAAGCTTTCTTT. The V and J genes are TRBV27 and TRBJ1-1; a weak D match, TRBD1 (5 bases). Germline CDR1 is MNHEY and CDR2 is SMNVEV (reference sequence). The CDR3 is 14 amino acids. V gave up 8 bases and J gave up 0 bases, with 13 bases separating them.

Concerning this clone itself: Other DNA sequences in this sample translate to the same CDR3. The chain recombines TRBV18 with TRBJ2-3; D is ambiguous. Germline CDR1 KGHSH, CDR2 LQKENI. V dropped 0 bases and J dropped 6 bases, with 4 bases sitting between them. This CDR3 spans 12 amino acids. The CDR3 sequence: CASSPPSDTQYF. CDR3 coding DNA: TGTGCCAGCTCACCACCATCCGATACGCAGTATTTT.

This clone has only one observation. The chain joins TRBV5-1 to TRBJ2-7, with D perhaps matching TRBD1 or TRBD2 (5 bases each). This CDR3 is built from 14 residues. Per the germline V gene, CDR1 is SGHRS and CDR2 is YFSETQ. V lost 0 bases and J 4 bases, leaving 11 bases between the germline ends. CDR3 DNA: TGCGCCAGCAGCTTGGGCTCCGAGGGGTACGAGCAGTACTTC. Translating gives CASSLGSEGYEQYF.

The genes are TRBV25-1 and TRBJ2-3, with 7 positions matching TRBD2. The CDR3 totals 14 residues. V shed 8 bases and J 1 base; nucleotides not matched to a gene: 6. The V gene's germline CDR1 is MGHDK and CDR2 SYGVNS. For the CDR3, the DNA is TGTGCCAGCTCTCGACTAGCTGGCACAGATACGCAGTATTTT. Translating it yields CASSRLAGTDTQYF.

Comment on this clone: Additional DNA sequences in this sample encode the identical CDR3. The rearrangement joins TRBV30 to TRBJ2-5, with D hard to call. The CDR3 length is 12 residues. The germline V and J ends were trimmed by 3 bases and 3 bases, with 8 bases remaining between them. Germline V lookup: CDR1 GTSNPN, CDR2 SVGIG (reference sequence). The CDR3 reads CAWRAAKETQYF. The CDR3 nucleotides read TGTGCCTGGAGGGCAGCGAAAGAGACCCAGTACTTC.

In the case of this clone: The sample holds other DNA sequences that translate to the same CDR3. The chain joins TRBV7-3 to TRBJ1-3; 7 nucleotides agree with TRBD1. Germline CDR1 is SGHTA and CDR2 is FQGTGA. CDR3 length: 14 amino acids. Trimming at V came to 6 bases and at J to 0 bases, leaving 2 bases not matched to a gene. Written as DNA, the CDR3 is TGTGCCAGCAGTCCAGGGGGCTCTGGAAACACCATATATTTT. It encodes CASSPGGSGNTIYF.

The V call is TRBV7-9, the J call TRBJ2-3; 11 bases are a match to TRBD2. CDR3 length: 19 amino acids. V lost 5 bases to trimming and J lost 2 bases; unmatched junction nucleotides: 15. Germline V gene sequence: CDR1 SEHNR, CDR2 FQNEAQ (reference sequence). This CDR3 reads CASSPLGTSGPPYTDTQYF. The CDR3 DNA sequence: TGTGCCAGCAGCCCTTTAGGGACTAGCGGCCCCCCATACACAGATACGCAGTATTTT.

The chain links TRBV16 to TRBJ2-7, with 7 bases matching TRBD1. V was pared by 4 bases and J by 3 bases, with 6 bases of the junction left unmatched. The V gene's germline CDR1 is KGHSY and CDR2 FQNENV. This CDR3 is 14 amino acids long. The CDR3 region has the DNA TGTGCCAGCAGCCCATACAGGGGAATCTACGAGCAGTACTTC. Translated, it gives CASSPYRGIYEQYF.

This clone has a single count. This rearrangement joins TRBV13 to TRBJ1-2; D gene uncertain. Germline values: CDR1 PRHDT, CDR2 FYEKMQ (reference sequence). V was cut by 2 bases and J by 1 base, with 8 bases left in between. CDR3 length: 14 residues. The chain's CDR3 is CASSLPGVNYGYTF. In DNA form, the CDR3 reads TGTGCCAGCAGCTTACCCGGAGTTAACTATGGCTACACCTTC.

This sequence joins TRBV28 and TRBJ1-1, with D possibly matching TRBD1 (5 bases). The V and J ends lost 10 bases and 0 bases respectively, with 15 bases between them. Germline V gene sequence: CDR1 MDHEN, CDR2 SYDVKM. The CDR3 length is 14 residues. DNA for the CDR3: TGTGCCACCTCAGGGAGATTCATGAACACTGAAGCTTTCTTT. This encodes CATSGRFMNTEAFF.

This chain links TRBV25-1 with TRBJ2-5, with D maybe TRBD2 (6 bases). Germline assignment: CDR1 MGHDK and CDR2 SYGVNS. The CDR3 is 15 amino acids. Trimming removed 1 base at V and 4 bases at J, with 13 bases between. CDR3 residues: CASSESKGAGETQYF. The DNA of the CDR3 is TGTGCCAGCAGTGAATCTAAGGGAGCGGGAGAGACCCAGTACTTC.

This chain uses TRBV30 with TRBJ1-3; D is ambiguous. V was trimmed by 2 bases and J by 10 bases, leaving 9 bases between them. This CDR3 comprises 11 residues. Germline assignment: CDR1 GTSNPN and CDR2 SVGIG (reference sequence). Here the CDR3 DNA reads TGTGCCTGGAGTCAAGAACATACCATATATTTT. It encodes CAWSQEHTIYF. Variable domain in full (rest from reference TRBV30 and TRBJ1-3): SQTIHQWPATLVQPVGSPLSLECTVEGTSNPNLYWYRQAAGRGLQLLFYSVGIGQISSEVPQNLSASRPQDRQFILSSKKLLLSDSGFYLCAWSQEHTIYFGEGSWLTVV.

In this sample, this clone turned up once. V usage is TRBV6-6 and J usage is TRBJ2-1; D is uncertain. This CDR3 contains 15 residues. Germline values: CDR1 MNHNY, CDR2 SVGAGI (reference sequence). V was shortened by 0 bases and J by 6 bases, with 12 bases between the two germline ends. CDR3 nucleotides: TGTGCCAGCAGTTACTCTAACCCCCCTGGCAATGAGCAGTTCTTC. Its translation: CASSYSNPPGNEQFF.

The genes are TRBV19 and TRBJ1-5; no firm D call. The V end lost 6 bases, the J end lost 3 bases, and 6 bases lay between the germline ends. The CDR3 extends over 12 amino acids. Germline CDR1 and CDR2: LNHDA and SQIVND (reference sequence). In DNA form, the CDR3 reads TGTGCCAGTAGGGGCCCCAATCAGCCCCAGCATTTT. Protein: CASRGPNQPQHF.

This sequence joins TRBV10-2 and TRBJ2-1, with 10 bases aligning to TRBD1. CDR3 size: 17 residues. V dropped 3 bases and J dropped 9; count of bases not matched to a gene: 14. Germline V gene sequence: CDR1 WSHSY, CDR2 SAAADI. The CDR3 loop is CASSDKPGTGDRGEQFF. CDR3 DNA: TGCGCCAGCAGTGATAAACCTGGGACAGGGGATAGGGGTGAGCAGTTCTTC.

This sequence joins TRBV6-6 and TRBJ1-3; tentatively, D is TRBD1 (5 bases). V was clipped by 6 bases and J by 1 base, with 13 bases between them. The germline V gene encodes CDR1 MNHNY and CDR2 SVGAGI (reference sequence). This CDR3 is built from 15 residues. The CDR3 here is CASSTKRGSGNTIYF. The CDR3 nucleotides are TGTGCCAGCAGCACGAAAAGGGGTTCTGGAAACACCATATATTTT.